This TCR beta chain was sequenced in a study of cytomegalovirus exposure and HLA in healthy donors. The PCR was carried out with 60 Vbeta primers and 13 Jbeta primers. TCRdb's table, derived via immunoSEQ multiplex PCR, lists solely in-frame clones and lacks some. The sample lists about 110,000 clones, around three quarters occurring once. In germline, CDR1 is SGHRS, CDR2 YFSETQ. The V and J ends lost 1 base and 1 base, in that order; junction bases with no gene match: 16. This CDR3 contains 20 residues. The sample comprised PBMCs. This clonotype was sampled from a boy aged 5-17 years in good health and CMV-seronegative. The chain is built from TRBV5-1 and TRBJ2-7, with TRBD2 matching 11 bases. In DNA, the CDR3 is TGCGCCAGCAGCTTGTTTCCCGGCTCCGGGACTAGCGGTTCGTCCTACGAGCAGTACTTC. Residues: CASSLFPGSGTSGSSYEQYF. The whole variable domain, remainder taken from reference TRBV5-1 and TRBJ2-7, is KAGVTQTPRYLIKTRGQQVTLSCSPISGHRSVSWYQQTPGQGLQFLFEYFSETQRNKGNFPGRFSGRQFSNSRSEMNVSTLELGDSALYLCASSLFPGSGTSGSSYEQYFGPGTRLTVT.